Listed below are T cell receptor beta chains from one sample, sequenced in a study of Ad26.COV2.S vaccination and SARS-CoV-2 variants. Here immunoSEQ multiplex PCR was the method, and the copy in TCRdb shows in-frame clones only, minus some. The repertoire holds under 300,000 clones, with roughly 87% as singletons. The material sequenced was peripheral blood, taken in a trial of Ad26.COV2.S vaccine versus placebo. All receptors derive from a person between 18 and 59 years old who received the Ad26.COV2.S COVID-19 vaccine or a placebo. Both conserved end residues are part of each CDR3. A D gene is named only where the DNA matches it firmly. Expanded clones get a size class; other rows say once, few or many, or leave the size out.

D: .
size: .
J: TRBJ2-4
V: TRBV5-4
CDR3: CASSPYGGQIQYF
DNA: TGTGCCAGCAGCCCCTACGGGGGGCAAATTCAGTACTTC

D: .
size: once
J: TRBJ2-2
V: TRBV7-6
CDR3: CASSLAAGDYTGELFF
DNA: TGTGCCAGCAGCTTAGCAGCAGGGGATTATACCGGGGAGCTGTTTTTT

D: .
size: .
J: TRBJ1-1
V: TRBV9
CDR3: CAIQGMRAFF
DNA: TGTGCCATACAGGGTATGAGGGCTTTCTTT

D: .
size: .
J: TRBJ1-2
V: TRBV14
CDR3: CASSQQGHYGYTF
DNA: TGTGCCAGCAGCCAGCAGGGGCACTATGGCTACACCTTC

D: TRBD1
size: .
J: TRBJ1-2
V: TRBV5-4
CDR3: CASSLLSQGAFGYTF
DNA: TGTGCCAGCAGCTTGTTAAGTCAGGGGGCCTTTGGCTACACCTTC

D: TRBD1
size: .
J: TRBJ1-6
V: TRBV19
CDR3: CASRVDRENSPLHF
DNA: TGTGCCAGTAGAGTCGACAGGGAGAATTCACCCCTCCACTTT

D: .
size: .
J: TRBJ2-3
V: TRBV7-2
CDR3: CASGIPETPSTDTQYF
DNA: TGTGCCAGCGGAATTCCAGAGACTCCTAGCACAGATACGCAGTATTTT

D: .
size: .
J: TRBJ1-2
V: TRBV9
CDR3: CASSVAEPAYGYTF
DNA: TGTGCCAGCAGCGTAGCAGAGCCGGCCTATGGCTACACCTTC

D: .
size: .
J: TRBJ2-1
V: TRBV3-1/TRBV3-2
CDR3: CASSHPGINEQFF
DNA: TGTGCCAGCAGCCATCCAGGGATCAATGAGCAGTTCTTC

D: TRBD2
size: .
J: TRBJ2-3
V: TRBV15
CDR3: CATSRVKLAGVPDTQYF
DNA: TGTGCCACCAGCAGAGTCAAGCTAGCGGGAGTCCCAGATACGCAGTATTTT

D: .
size: .
J: TRBJ1-1
V: TRBV11-2
CDR3: CASSWQGAANTEAFF
DNA: TGTGCCAGCAGCTGGCAGGGAGCAGCGAACACTGAAGCTTTCTTT

D: TRBD1
size: .
J: TRBJ2-2
V: TRBV29-1
CDR3: CSVDRGDTGELFF
DNA: TGCAGCGTAGACAGGGGGGACACCGGGGAGCTGTTTTTT

D: TRBD1
size: .
J: TRBJ2-3
V: TRBV19
CDR3: CASSIPDRAGRQYF
DNA: TGTGCCAGTAGTATCCCGGACAGGGCCGGACGTCAGTATTTT

D: .
size: .
J: TRBJ1-1
V: TRBV6-5
CDR3: CASRSGTDRSEAFF
DNA: TGTGCCAGCAGGTCCGGGACGGACCGCTCAGAAGCTTTCTTT

D: .
size: .
J: TRBJ2-3
V: TRBV30
CDR3: CAWDREADTQYF
DNA: TGTGCCTGGGACAGGGAGGCAGATACGCAGTATTTT

D: .
size: .
J: TRBJ2-7
V: TRBV5-1
CDR3: CASSPSEKYEQYF
DNA: TGCGCCAGCAGCCCCTCAGAGAAGTACGAGCAGTACTTC

D: TRBD1
size: .
J: TRBJ2-2
V: TRBV5-1
CDR3: CASSSRDRGQIGTGELFF
DNA: TGCGCCAGCAGCTCCCGGGACAGGGGGCAAATAGGCACCGGGGAGCTGTTTTTT

D: TRBD1
size: .
J: TRBJ2-3
V: TRBV27
CDR3: CASSIQGAARDTQYF
DNA: TGTGCCAGCAGTATACAGGGGGCCGCCAGGGATACGCAGTATTTT

D: TRBD2
size: .
J: TRBJ2-5
V: TRBV7-8
CDR3: CASSFGLAGAREETQYF
DNA: TGTGCCAGCAGCTTCGGACTAGCGGGAGCTCGGGAAGAGACCCAGTACTTC

D: TRBD2
size: .
J: TRBJ2-7
V: TRBV7-2
CDR3: CASSFAGGPTYEQYF
DNA: TGTGCCAGCAGCTTCGCGGGGGGCCCTACCTACGAGCAGTACTTC

D: .
size: .
J: TRBJ1-1
V: TRBV18
CDR3: CASSPRGGPEAFF
DNA: TGTGCCAGCTCACCACGCGGGGGGCCTGAAGCTTTCTTT

D: TRBD2
size: .
J: TRBJ2-1
V: TRBV4-1
CDR3: CASTQGLLAGGPTRNEQFF
DNA: TGCGCCAGCACCCAAGGCTTACTAGCGGGAGGGCCGACTAGAAATGAGCAGTTCTTC

D: .
size: .
J: TRBJ1-3
V: TRBV4-1
CDR3: CASSQDWGLISGNTIYF
DNA: TGCGCCAGCAGCCAAGATTGGGGGCTGATCTCTGGAAACACCATATATTTT

D: TRBD2
size: .
J: TRBJ2-1
V: TRBV5-1
CDR3: CASSLDGGGYGNEQFF
DNA: TGCGCCAGCAGCTTGGATGGCGGGGGGTACGGTAATGAGCAGTTCTTC

D: TRBD2
size: .
J: TRBJ2-2
V: TRBV27
CDR3: CASSLSRSGSPGELFF
DNA: TGTGCCAGCAGTTTATCGCGAAGCGGGAGTCCCGGGGAGCTGTTTTTT

D: TRBD2
size: .
J: TRBJ2-3
V: TRBV7-9
CDR3: CASSFFSGGEDTQYF
DNA: TGTGCCAGCAGCTTTTTTAGCGGGGGAGAAGATACGCAGTATTTT

D: .
size: .
J: TRBJ1-1
V: TRBV7-9
CDR3: CASSEGRGTEAFF
DNA: TGTGCCAGCAGCGAGGGTCGGGGAACTGAAGCTTTCTTT

D: .
size: .
J: TRBJ2-1
V: TRBV5-1
CDR3: CASSLGEGGAYNEQFF
DNA: TGCGCCAGCAGCTTGGGCGAAGGGGGAGCCTACAATGAGCAGTTCTTC

D: TRBD2
size: .
J: TRBJ2-5
V: TRBV7-9
CDR3: CASSYLSGGARETQYF
DNA: TGTGCCAGCAGCTATCTTAGCGGGGGGGCTCGAGAGACCCAGTACTTC

D: TRBD2
size: .
J: TRBJ2-1
V: TRBV6-2/TRBV6-3
CDR3: CASSYGAGEQFF
DNA: TGTGCCAGCAGTTACGGAGCGGGGGAGCAGTTCTTC

D: .
size: .
J: TRBJ1-1
V: TRBV24-1
CDR3: CATRGQNTEAFF
DNA: TGTGCCACCCGCGGCCAAAACACTGAAGCTTTCTTT

D: .
size: .
J: TRBJ1-1
V: TRBV6-5
CDR3: CASSQGGRVGAFF
DNA: TGTGCCAGCAGCCAAGGGGGGAGGGTTGGGGCTTTCTTT

D: .
size: once
J: TRBJ2-1
V: TRBV7-7
CDR3: CASSLGGGPYNEQFF
DNA: TGTGCTAGCAGCTTAGGGGGGGGCCCCTACAATGAGCAGTTCTTC

D: .
size: .
J: TRBJ2-2
V: TRBV5-1
CDR3: CASSVGGPTGELFF
DNA: TGCGCCAGCAGCGTCGGCGGCCCGACCGGGGAGCTGTTTTTT

D: .
size: .
J: TRBJ2-1
V: TRBV6-5
CDR3: CASSLGYANNEQFF
DNA: TGTGCCAGCAGCCTTGGGTATGCGAACAATGAGCAGTTCTTC

D: .
size: .
J: TRBJ1-4
V: TRBV3-1/TRBV3-2
CDR3: CASSPGQVSEKLFF
DNA: TGTGCCAGCAGCCCAGGGCAGGTTAGCGAAAAACTGTTTTTT

D: .
size: .
J: TRBJ2-3
V: TRBV6-2/TRBV6-3
CDR3: CASSPGAHEGTDTQYF
DNA: TGTGCCAGCAGCCCAGGGGCCCATGAGGGCACAGATACGCAGTATTTT